A selection of T cell receptor beta chains follows, all from one sample in a study of blood T cells in healthy people across ages. TCRdb re-derived calls from the 5' RACE reads in MiXCR, one entry per CDR3 protein. The sample yields roughly 2 million distinct CDR3 sequences, about 49% seen once. Material for sequencing was blood. These receptors all stem from a woman aged 40 to 50 in good health. The CDR3 runs from the conserved cysteine through the conserved F or W. The D gene is left open where the match is weak. Clone size is given for some rows only: seen once, a few or many times, or a class if the clone is expanded.

size	V	D	J	DNA	CDR3
few	TRBV7-2	TRBD1	TRBJ2-1	TGTGCCAGCAACCCGGGACAGAGCTACAATGAGCAGTTCTTC	CASNPGQSYNEQFF
few	TRBV6-5	TRBD2	TRBJ2-5	TGTGCCAGCACCAGACTAGCGGGGCCCGAGGAGACCCAGTACTTC	CASTRLAGPEETQYF
many	TRBV5-1	TRBD2	TRBJ2-3	TGCGCCAGCAATAGCGGGGTCACAGATACGCAGTATTTT	CASNSGVTDTQYF
NA	TRBV20-1	TRBD1	TRBJ2-7	TGCAGTGCTAGAGAATTAGGACAGGGGGCGAACTACGAGCAGTACTTC	CSARELGQGANYEQYF
NA	TRBV3-1	TRBD2	TRBJ2-7	TGTGCCAGCAGCCAAACTAGCGGGGGAAACTCCTACAATGAGCAGTACTTC	CASSQTSGGNSYNEQYF
few	TRBV15	TRBD2	TRBJ2-1	TGTGCCACCAGCAGAGGAAGGCTGGCGGGGGATTACAATGAGCAGTTCTTC	CATSRGRLAGDYNEQFF
NA	TRBV7-2	NA	TRBJ1-2	TGTGCCAGCAGCTTAGCGGGCAGAGACTTCTATGGCTACACCTTC	CASSLAGRDFYGYTF
NA	TRBV4-3	TRBD1	TRBJ1-2	TGCGCCAGCAGCCAAGATAGGACAGGGATCTCTATTCGAGGCTACACCTTC	CASSQDRTGISIRGYTF
NA	TRBV19	TRBD1	TRBJ2-5	TGTGCCAGTAGTGTGGACAGGGGAGGAGGGGAGCAGTACTTC	CASSVDRGGGEQYF
many	TRBV7-2	NA	TRBJ2-3	TGTGCCAGCAGCCCCCTGGATACGCAGTATTTT	CASSPLDTQYF